This T cell receptor beta chain was identified in a study of long-term antiretroviral therapy in people with HIV. Per donor, at least one pre-ART and at least two post-ART PBMC samples were obtained. On this clone: Its target is not known.

Whole-study findings and limits: HIV repertoires spanned narrower CDR3 length ranges than controls. Pre-ART clonal expansions dominated every time point's repertoire. Transplant donor controls retained higher diversity, though diversity increased after ART.

Sequencing relied on immunoSEQ assay v3.0, run at survey level. Produced via immunoSEQ multiplex PCR; TCRdb's table is partial and in-frame only. The repertoire includes around 11,000 clones, roughly four fifths of them detected once, and roughly 18% sits in the top ten. The material sequenced was unsorted PBMCs, taken 1.8 years after starting antiretroviral therapy. This receptor was obtained from a man between 35 and 55 years old with HIV.

Here the CDR3 reads CASSHLGPNYNEQFF. Written as DNA, the CDR3 is TGTGCCAGCAGCCATCTGGGACCCAACTACAATGAGCAGTTCTTC. This chain uses TRBV7-3 with TRBJ2-1, with D possibly called TRBD1 or TRBD2 (5 bases each). Germline V gives CDR1 SGHTA, CDR2 FQGTGA. The CDR3 runs to 15 residues. Trimming shortened V by 5 bases and J by 3 bases, and 14 bases separated the two germline ends.